Here is one T cell receptor (beta chain) with its context. Its antigen is as yet unknown. This specimen comes from a study of CD8 T cells in Susac syndrome. Across the study: Patients with Susac syndrome were, at the time of blood collection, therapy-naive, maintained on corticosteroids, or maintained on intravenous immunoglobulin alone. General study findings and limits: It was acknowledged in the study that its TCR sequencing and HLA analysis involved a relatively small number of individuals.

The authors negatively isolated CD8+ and CD4+ T cells and FACS-enriched TEMRA cells. The germline V gene encodes CDR1 LNHDA and CDR2 SQIVND (reference sequence). The CDR3 totals 13 residues. Trimming removed 8 bases from V and 2 bases from J; junction bases left unmatched: 5. Roughly 0.5 to 1 ug RNA was reverse transcribed with random hexamers. TCRdb reanalysed the immunoSEQ multiplex PCR reads using MiXCR and keeps one entry per CDR3 protein. The sample records under 95,000 distinct CDR3 sequences, about 95% being singletons. The V call is TRBV19, the J call TRBJ2-7, with 8 nucleotides matching TRBD2. The receptor comes from a human donor with Susac syndrome. The source material was CD8+ T cells from PBMCs. The CDR3 sequence is CASGSGLAYEQYF. The CDR3 nucleotides are TGTGCCAGTGGGTCGGGACTAGCCTACGAGCAGTACTTC.